This T cell receptor (beta chain) was identified during a study of blood T cell repertoires in COVID-19. Sequenced by immunoSEQ multiplex PCR; TCRdb stores in-frame clones only, minus some. The data show 35,000 to 45,000 clones, approximately 92% seen once. Germline values: CDR1 MNHEY, CDR2 SMNVEV (reference sequence). Trimming took off 3 bases at V and 1 base at J, with 10 bases between the two ends. This CDR3 spans 15 amino acids. The genes are TRBV27 and TRBJ1-5; tentative D call: TRBD1 (5 bases). This TCR came from a woman of 80 years or more with acute or convalescent COVID-19. Sequenced: peripheral blood. CDR3 in amino acids: CASSFQGRSNQPQHF. For the CDR3, the DNA is TGTGCCAGCAGTTTTCAGGGAAGGAGCAATCAGCCCCAGCATTTT.